The entry that follows covers one T cell receptor (beta chain) sequence. The data were taken from a study of blood T cell repertoires in COVID-19. On the study more broadly: The origin of the acute and convalescent COVID-19 samples was the United States, Italy and Spain. T cells, B-cell-depleted T cells, or PBMCs supplied cDNA or gDNA.

Authors' methods: By means of reference gene primer amplification, nucleated cell counts were estimated. Sequencing was performed with immunoSEQ multiplex PCR; in TCRdb, only in-frame clones are kept and a portion is missing. V and J calls and clone size are as listed in that table; D and trimming were resolved from the DNA. Of more than 200,000 clones listed, about four fifths were seen once; the top ten hold 8.6%. The CDR3 extends over 16 amino acids. Germline values: CDR1 SGHDN, CDR2 FVKESK. The J segment lost 2 bases and the V segment lost 0 bases, leaving 3 bases of the junction unmatched. The sequencing sample was made of peripheral blood. This clonotype was obtained from a man aged 35-49 years with active or convalescent COVID-19. This sequence joins TRBV14 and TRBJ1-5, with TRBD1 matching 8 bases. The DNA of the CDR3 is TGTGCCAGCAGCCAAGAAAGGGGACAGGGCAATCAGCCCCAGCATTTT. Amino acid sequence: CASSQERGQGNQPQHF.